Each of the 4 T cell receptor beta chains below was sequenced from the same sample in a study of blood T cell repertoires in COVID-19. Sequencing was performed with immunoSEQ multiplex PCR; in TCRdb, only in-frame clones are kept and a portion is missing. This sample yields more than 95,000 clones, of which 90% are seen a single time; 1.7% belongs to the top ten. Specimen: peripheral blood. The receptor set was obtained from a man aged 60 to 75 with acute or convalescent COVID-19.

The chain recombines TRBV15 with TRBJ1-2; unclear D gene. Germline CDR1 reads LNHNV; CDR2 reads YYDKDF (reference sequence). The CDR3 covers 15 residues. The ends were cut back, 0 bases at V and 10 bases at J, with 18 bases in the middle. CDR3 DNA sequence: TGTGCCACCAGCAGAGATTATGGAGTCTACCCCACCTACACCTTC. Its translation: CATSRDYGVYPTYTF.

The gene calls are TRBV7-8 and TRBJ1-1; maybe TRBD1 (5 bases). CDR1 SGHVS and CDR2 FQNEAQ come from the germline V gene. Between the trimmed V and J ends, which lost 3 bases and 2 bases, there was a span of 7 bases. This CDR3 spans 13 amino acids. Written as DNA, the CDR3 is TGTGCCAGCAGCTTGACAGCCAACACTGAAGCTTTCTTT. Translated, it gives CASSLTANTEAFF.

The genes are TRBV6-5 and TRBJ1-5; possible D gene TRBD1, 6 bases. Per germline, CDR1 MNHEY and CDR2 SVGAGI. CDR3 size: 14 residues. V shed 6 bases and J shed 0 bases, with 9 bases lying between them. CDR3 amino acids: CASSDRLSNQPQHF. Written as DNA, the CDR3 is TGTGCCAGCAGCGACAGGCTTAGCAATCAGCCCCAGCATTTT.

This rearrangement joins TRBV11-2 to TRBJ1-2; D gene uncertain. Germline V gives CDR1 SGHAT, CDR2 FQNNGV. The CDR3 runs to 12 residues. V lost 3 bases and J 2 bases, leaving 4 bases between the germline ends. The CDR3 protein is CASSFQNYGYTF. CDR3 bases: TGTGCCAGCAGCTTTCAGAACTATGGCTACACCTTC.